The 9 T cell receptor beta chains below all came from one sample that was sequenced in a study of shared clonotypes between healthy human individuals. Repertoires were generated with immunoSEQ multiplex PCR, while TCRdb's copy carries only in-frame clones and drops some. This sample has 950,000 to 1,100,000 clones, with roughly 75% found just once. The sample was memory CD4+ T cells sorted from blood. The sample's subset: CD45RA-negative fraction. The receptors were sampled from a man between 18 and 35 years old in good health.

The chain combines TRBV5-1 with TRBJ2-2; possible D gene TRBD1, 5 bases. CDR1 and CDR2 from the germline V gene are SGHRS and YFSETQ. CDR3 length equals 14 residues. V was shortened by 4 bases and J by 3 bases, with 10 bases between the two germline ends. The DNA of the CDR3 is TGCGCCAGCAGCCCGTCGACAGACACCGGGGAGCTGTTTTTT. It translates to CASSPSTDTGELFF.

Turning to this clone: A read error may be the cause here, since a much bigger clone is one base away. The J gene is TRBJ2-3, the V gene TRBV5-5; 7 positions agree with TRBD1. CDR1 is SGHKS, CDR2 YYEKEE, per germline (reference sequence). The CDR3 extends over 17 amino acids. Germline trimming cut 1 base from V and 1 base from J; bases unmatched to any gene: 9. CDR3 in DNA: TGTGCCAGCAGCTTGATTGCTGGGACAGAAGGCACAGATACGCAGTATTTT. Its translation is CASSLIAGTEGTDTQYF.

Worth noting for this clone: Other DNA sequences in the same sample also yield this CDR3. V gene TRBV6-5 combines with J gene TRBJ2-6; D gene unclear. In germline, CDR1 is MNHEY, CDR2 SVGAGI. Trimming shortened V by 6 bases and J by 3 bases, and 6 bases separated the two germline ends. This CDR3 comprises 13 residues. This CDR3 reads CASSQSGANVLTF. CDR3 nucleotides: TGTGCCAGCAGCCAAAGTGGGGCCAACGTCCTGACTTTC.

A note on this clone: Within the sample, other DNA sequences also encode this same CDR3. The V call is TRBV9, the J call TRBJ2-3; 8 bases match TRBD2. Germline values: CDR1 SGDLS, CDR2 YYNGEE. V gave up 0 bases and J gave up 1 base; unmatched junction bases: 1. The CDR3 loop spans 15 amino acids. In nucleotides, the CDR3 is TGTGCCAGCAGCGTAGACGGGGGGGGCACAGATACGCAGTATTTT. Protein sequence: CASSVDGGGTDTQYF. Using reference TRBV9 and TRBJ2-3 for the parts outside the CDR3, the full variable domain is DSGVTQTPKHLITATGQRVTLRCSPRSGDLSVYWYQQSLDQGLQFLIQYYNGEERAKGNILERFSAQQFPDLHSELNLSSLELGDSALYFCASSVDGGGTDTQYFGPGTRLTVL.

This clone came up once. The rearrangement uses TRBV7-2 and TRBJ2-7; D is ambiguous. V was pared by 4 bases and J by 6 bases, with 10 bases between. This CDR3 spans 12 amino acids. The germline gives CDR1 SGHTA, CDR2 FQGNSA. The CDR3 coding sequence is TGTGCCAGCAGCTCTTATATAGGCGAGCAGTACTTC. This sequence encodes CASSSYIGEQYF.

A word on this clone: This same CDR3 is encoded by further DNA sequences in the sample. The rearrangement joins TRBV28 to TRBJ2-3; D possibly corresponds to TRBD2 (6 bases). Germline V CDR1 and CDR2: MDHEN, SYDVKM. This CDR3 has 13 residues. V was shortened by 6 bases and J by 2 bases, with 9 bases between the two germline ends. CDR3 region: CASRGGSTDTQYF. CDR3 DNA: TGTGCCAGCAGGGGAGGATCCACAGATACGCAGTATTTT.

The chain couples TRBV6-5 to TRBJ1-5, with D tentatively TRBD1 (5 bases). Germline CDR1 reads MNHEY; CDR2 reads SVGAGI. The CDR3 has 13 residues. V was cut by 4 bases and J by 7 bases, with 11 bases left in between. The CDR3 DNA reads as TGTGCCAGCAGTTTACAGGTACGCCAGCCCCAGCATTTT. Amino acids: CASSLQVRQPQHF.

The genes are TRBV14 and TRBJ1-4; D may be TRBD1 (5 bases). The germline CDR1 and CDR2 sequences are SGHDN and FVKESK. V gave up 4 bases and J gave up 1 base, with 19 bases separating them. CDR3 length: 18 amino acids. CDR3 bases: TGTGCCAGCAGCCTCCGGAGGCCAGGGAAGAGAACTAATGAAAAACTGTTTTTT. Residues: CASSLRRPGKRTNEKLFF.

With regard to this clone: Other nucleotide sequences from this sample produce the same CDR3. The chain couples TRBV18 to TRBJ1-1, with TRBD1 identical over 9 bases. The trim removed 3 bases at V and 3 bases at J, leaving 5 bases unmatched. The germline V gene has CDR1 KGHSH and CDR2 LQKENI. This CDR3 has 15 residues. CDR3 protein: CASSPRTGEYTEAFF. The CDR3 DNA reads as TGTGCCAGCTCACCCCGGACAGGGGAATACACTGAAGCTTTCTTT.